The clone carrying this T cell receptor (beta chain) turned up a few times. Its antigen remains unidentified. Extraction of total RNA was performed on unfractionated whole blood. This CDR3 has 14 residues. Germline CDR1 is DFQATT and CDR2 is SNEGSKA (reference sequence). The ends were cut back, 2 bases at V and 3 bases at J, with 11 bases in the middle. This sample was taken from a study of human T cells and chemical hapten exposure. Study findings and constraints: The number of TCRs above 1 in 1000 frequency did not change after DPC sensitization.

Unique molecular identifiers were affixed to discrete cDNA molecules within the library. Original methodology: Sampled TCR counts reached a median of 95,638 per sample, with values ranging from 23,224 to 690,600. TCRdb passed the 5' RACE reads through MiXCR, listing each CDR3 protein once. TCRdb's processing, not the authors', yielded these V and J calls. The repertoire holds 81,000 or so distinct CDR3 sequences, with 7% to 8% as singletons. This sequence originates from a male donor in good health. This chain uses TRBV20-1 with TRBJ1-3; a weak D match, TRBD1 (5 bases). CDR3: CSARFQGNGNTIYF. The CDR3 DNA reads as TGCAGTGCTAGATTTCAGGGAAATGGAAACACCATATATTTT.